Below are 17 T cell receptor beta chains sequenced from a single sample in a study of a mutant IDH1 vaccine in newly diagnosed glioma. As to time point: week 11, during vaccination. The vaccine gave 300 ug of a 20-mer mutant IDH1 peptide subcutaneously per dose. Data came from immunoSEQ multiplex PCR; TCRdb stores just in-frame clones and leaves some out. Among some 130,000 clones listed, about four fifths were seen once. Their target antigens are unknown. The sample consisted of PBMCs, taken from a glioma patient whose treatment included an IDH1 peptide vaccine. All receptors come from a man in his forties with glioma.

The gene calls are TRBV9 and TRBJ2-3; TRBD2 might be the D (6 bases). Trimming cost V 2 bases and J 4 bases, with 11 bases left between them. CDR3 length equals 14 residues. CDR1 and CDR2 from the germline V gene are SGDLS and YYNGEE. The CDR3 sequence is CASSVAEGADTQYF. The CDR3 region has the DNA TGTGCCAGCAGCGTCGCGGAGGGCGCAGATACGCAGTATTTT. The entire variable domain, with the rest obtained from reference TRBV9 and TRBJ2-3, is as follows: DSGVTQTPKHLITATGQRVTLRCSPRSGDLSVYWYQQSLDQGLQFLIQYYNGEERAKGNILERFSAQQFPDLHSELNLSSLELGDSALYFCASSVAEGADTQYFGPGTRLTVL.

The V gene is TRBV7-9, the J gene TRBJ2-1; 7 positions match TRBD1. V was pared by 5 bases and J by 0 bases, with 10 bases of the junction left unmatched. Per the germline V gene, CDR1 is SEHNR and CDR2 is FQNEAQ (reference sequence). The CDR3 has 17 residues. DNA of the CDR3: TGTGCCAGCAGCCCAGAAATGGGACAGAGCTCCTACAATGAGCAGTTCTTC. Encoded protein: CASSPEMGQSSYNEQFF.

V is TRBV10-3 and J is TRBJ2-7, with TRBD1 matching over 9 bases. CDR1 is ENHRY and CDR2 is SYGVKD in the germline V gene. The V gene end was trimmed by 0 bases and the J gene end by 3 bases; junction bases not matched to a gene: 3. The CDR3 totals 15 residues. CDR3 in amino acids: CAISESGQGNYEQYF. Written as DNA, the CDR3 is TGTGCCATCAGTGAGTCGGGACAGGGTAACTACGAGCAGTACTTC.

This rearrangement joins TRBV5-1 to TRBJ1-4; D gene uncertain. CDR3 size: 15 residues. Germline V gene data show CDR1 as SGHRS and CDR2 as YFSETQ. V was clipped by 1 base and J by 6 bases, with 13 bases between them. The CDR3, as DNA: TGCGCCAGCAGCTTGAAAGCGACAAGGGATGAAAAACTGTTTTTT. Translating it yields CASSLKATRDEKLFF.

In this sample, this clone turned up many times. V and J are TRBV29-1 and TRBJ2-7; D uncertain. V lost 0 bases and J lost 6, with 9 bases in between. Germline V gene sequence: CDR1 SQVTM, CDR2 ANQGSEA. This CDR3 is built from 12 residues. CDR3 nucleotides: TGCAGCGTTGAAGATCGTAACTTCGAGCAGTACTTC. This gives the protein CSVEDRNFEQYF.

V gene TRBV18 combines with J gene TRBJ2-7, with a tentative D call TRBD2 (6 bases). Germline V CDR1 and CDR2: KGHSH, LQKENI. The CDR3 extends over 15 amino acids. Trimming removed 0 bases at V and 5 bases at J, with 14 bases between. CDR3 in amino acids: CASSPPEGLAHEQYF. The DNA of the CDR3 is TGTGCCAGCTCACCACCGGAGGGATTAGCCCACGAGCAGTACTTC.

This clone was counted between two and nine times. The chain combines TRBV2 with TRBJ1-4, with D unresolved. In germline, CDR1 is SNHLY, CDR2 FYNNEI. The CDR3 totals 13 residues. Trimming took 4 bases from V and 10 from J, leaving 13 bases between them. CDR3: CASSVSTPGKLFF. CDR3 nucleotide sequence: TGTGCCAGCAGTGTGAGTACCCCTGGAAAACTGTTTTTT.

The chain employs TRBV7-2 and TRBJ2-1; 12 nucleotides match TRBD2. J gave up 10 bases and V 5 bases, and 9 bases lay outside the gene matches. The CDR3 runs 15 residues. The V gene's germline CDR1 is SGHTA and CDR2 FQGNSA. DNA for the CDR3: TGTGCCAGCAGCGCGACGCTAGCGGGAGGGCCAGAGCAGTTCTTC. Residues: CASSATLAGGPEQFF.

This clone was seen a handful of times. The CDR3 sequence is CASSRGTGGSYEQYF. Here the CDR3 DNA reads TGTGCCAGCAGTCGAGGGACAGGGGGCTCGTACGAGCAGTACTTC. The J gene is TRBJ2-7, the V gene TRBV7-9; 12 nucleotides align to TRBD1. Germline V lookup: CDR1 SEHNR, CDR2 FQNEAQ (reference sequence). The V and J ends lost 6 bases and 4 bases, in that order; junction bases with no gene match: 7. The CDR3 spans 15 residues.

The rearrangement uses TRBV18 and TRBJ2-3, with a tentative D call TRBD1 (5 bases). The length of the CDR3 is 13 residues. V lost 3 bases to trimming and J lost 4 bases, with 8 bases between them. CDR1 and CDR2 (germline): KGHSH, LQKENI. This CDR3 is CASSPRVADTQYF. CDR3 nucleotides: TGTGCCAGCTCACCCAGGGTAGCAGATACGCAGTATTTT.

CDR3: CASSVALGTQYF. The CDR3 nucleotides are TGTGCCAGCAGCGTAGCTTTGGGCACCCAGTACTTC. The chain uses TRBV9 and TRBJ2-5, with D uncertain. The CDR3 spans 12 residues. V lost 0 bases and J 8 bases, leaving 8 bases between the germline ends. Germline CDR1 is SGDLS and CDR2 is YYNGEE.

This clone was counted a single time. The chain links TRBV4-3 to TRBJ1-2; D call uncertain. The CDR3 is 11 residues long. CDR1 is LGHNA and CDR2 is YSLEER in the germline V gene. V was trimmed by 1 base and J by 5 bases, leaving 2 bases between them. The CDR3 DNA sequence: TGCGCCAGCAGCCAAGGGTATGGCTACACCTTC. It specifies CASSQGYGYTF.

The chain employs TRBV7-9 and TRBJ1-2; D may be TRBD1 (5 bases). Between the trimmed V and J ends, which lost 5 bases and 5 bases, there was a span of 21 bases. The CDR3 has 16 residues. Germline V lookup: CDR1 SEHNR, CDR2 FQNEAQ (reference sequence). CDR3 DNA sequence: TGTGCCAGCAGCCCCAATAATGCGGGGGAGGGGTATGGCTACACCTTC. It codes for CASSPNNAGEGYGYTF.

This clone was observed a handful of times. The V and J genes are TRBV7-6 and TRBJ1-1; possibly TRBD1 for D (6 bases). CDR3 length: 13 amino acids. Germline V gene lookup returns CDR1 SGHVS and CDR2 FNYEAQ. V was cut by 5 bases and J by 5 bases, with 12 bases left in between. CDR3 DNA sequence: TGTGCCAGCAGCGAATTCAGGGGAACTGAAGCTTTCTTT. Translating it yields CASSEFRGTEAFF.

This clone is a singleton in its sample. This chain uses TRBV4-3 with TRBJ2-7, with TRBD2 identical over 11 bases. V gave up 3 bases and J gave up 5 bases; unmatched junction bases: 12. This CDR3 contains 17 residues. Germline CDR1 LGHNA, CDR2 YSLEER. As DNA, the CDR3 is TGCGCCAGCAGCCAGACCCTCTTAGCGGGGGGGCCTAACGAGCAGTACTTC. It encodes CASSQTLLAGGPNEQYF.

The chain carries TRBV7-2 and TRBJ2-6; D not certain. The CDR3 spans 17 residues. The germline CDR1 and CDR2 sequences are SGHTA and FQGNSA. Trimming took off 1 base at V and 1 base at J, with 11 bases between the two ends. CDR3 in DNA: TGTGCCAGCAGCTTAGTACATGGTGGGTCTGGGGCCAACGTCCTGACTTTC. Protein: CASSLVHGGSGANVLTF.

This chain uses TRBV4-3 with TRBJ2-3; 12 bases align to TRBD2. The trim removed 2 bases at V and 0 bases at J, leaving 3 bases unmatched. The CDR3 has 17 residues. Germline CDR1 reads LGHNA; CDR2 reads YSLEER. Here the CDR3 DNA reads TGCGCCAGCAGCCAACGACTAGCGGGGGCCAGCACAGATACGCAGTATTTT. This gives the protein CASSQRLAGASTDTQYF.